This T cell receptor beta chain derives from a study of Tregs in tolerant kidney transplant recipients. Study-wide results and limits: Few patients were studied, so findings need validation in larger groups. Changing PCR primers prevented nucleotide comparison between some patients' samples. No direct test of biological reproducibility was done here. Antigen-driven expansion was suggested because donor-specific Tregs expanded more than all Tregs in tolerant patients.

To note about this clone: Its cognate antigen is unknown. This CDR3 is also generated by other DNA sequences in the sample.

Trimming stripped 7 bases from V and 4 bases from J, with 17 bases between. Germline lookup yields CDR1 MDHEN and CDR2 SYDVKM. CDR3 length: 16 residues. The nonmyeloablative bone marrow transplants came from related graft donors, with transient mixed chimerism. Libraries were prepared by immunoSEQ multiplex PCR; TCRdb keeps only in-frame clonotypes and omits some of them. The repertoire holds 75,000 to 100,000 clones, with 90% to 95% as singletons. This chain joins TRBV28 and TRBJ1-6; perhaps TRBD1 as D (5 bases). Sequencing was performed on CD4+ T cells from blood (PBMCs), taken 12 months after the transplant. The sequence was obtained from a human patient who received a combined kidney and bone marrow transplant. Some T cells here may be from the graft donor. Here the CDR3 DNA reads TGTGCCAGCACCCCCTCTGGGGCAGGTTATAATTCACCCCTCCACTTT. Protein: CASTPSGAGYNSPLHF.